This T cell receptor (beta chain) was sequenced for a study of T cells after yellow fever vaccination. Overall study: Fractions low in cell number were prepared with SMART-Seq v4 Ultra Low Input.

Study-level results: Once the booster was given, most primary-vaccination clones reappeared, at about 96% for CD4 and around 90% for CD8.

TCRdb used MiXCR to reprocess the 5' RACE reads, holding one entry per CDR3 protein. There are about 430,000 distinct CDR3 sequences in the sample; 15% to 20% occur only once, and roughly a sixth lies in the top ten. This CDR3 region has 16 residues. V dropped 5 bases and J dropped 3; count of bases not matched to a gene: 7. The germline V gene encodes CDR1 SEHNR and CDR2 FQNEAQ (reference sequence). As concerns this clonotype: Its antigen remains unidentified.

The sequenced sample was PBMCs, obtained before the yellow fever booster vaccination. V is TRBV7-9 and J is TRBJ2-2; 9 bases fit TRBD1. This clonotype originated in a man younger than 30 who received the YFV17D yellow fever vaccine. The CDR3 is CASSPGQGEYTGELFF. For the CDR3, the DNA is TGTGCCAGCAGCCCGGGACAGGGAGAATACACCGGGGAGCTGTTTTTT.